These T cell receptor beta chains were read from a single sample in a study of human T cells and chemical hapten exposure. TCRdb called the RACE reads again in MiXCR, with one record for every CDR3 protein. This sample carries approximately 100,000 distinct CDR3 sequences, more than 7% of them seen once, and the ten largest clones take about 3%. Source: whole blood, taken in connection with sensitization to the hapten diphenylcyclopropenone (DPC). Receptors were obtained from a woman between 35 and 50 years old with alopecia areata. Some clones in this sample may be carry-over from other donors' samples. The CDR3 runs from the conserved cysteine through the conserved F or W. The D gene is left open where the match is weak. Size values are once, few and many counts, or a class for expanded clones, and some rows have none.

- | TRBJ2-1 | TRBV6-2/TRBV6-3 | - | TGTGCCAGCAGTTATTGGGGCACCAGCTCCTACAATGAGCAGTTCTTC | CASSYWGTSSYNEQFF
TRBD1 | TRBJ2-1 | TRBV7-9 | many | TGTGCCAGCAGCTCGACAGGGGGCGGGAATGAGCAGTTCTTC | CASSSTGGGNEQFF
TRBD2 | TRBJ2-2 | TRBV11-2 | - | TGTGCCAGCAGCACCTCTAGCGGGGGGGCGAACACCGGGGAGCTGTTTTTT | CASSTSSGGANTGELFF
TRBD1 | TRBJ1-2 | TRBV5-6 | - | TGTGCCAGCACAAACAGGGGATTAGTCTATGGCTACACCTTC | CASTNRGLVYGYTF
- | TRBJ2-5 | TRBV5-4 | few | TGTGCCAGCAGCTTGGGCACGTCTACTAGGGAGACCCAGTACTTC | CASSLGTSTRETQYF
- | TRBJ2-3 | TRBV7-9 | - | TGTGCCACCTCCGGGATTAGCACAGATACGCAGTATTTT | CATSGISTDTQYF
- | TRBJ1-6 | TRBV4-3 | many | TGCGCCAGCAGCTTACACCTAAGGACAGTTTCCTCCCCCCTCCACTTT | CASSLHLRTVSSPLHF
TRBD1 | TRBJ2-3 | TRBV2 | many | TGTGCCAGCAGCGAGGGACAGGGCACAGATACGCAGTATTTT | CASSEGQGTDTQYF
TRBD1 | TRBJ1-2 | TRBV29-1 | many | TGCAGCGTTGAGGGCAGGGACAGGGATGGCTACACCTTC | CSVEGRDRDGYTF
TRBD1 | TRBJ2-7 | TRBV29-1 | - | TGCAGCGTCAGACAGGGATCCAGGAGGACGTTCTCCTACGAGCAGTACTTC | CSVRQGSRRTFSYEQYF
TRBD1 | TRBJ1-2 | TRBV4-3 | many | TGCGCCAGCAGCCAAGACAGGGGGGGCGGCTACACCTTC | CASSQDRGGGYTF
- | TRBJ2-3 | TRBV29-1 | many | TGCAGCGTTGGGGGCGGCGCCCTCACAGATACGCAGTATTTT | CSVGGGALTDTQYF
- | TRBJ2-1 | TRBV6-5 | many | TGTGCCAGCAGTTACTCGGAGACAGTGAGGGAGCAGTTCTTC | CASSYSETVREQFF
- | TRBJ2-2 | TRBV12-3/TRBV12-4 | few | TGTGCCAGCAGACCGTGGGGGAACACCGGGGAGCTGTTTTTT | CASRPWGNTGELFF
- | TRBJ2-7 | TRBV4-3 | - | TGCGCCAGCAGCCACGGACGACACGTTTCCTACGAGCAGTACTTC | CASSHGRHVSYEQYF
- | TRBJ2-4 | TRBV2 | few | TGTGCCAGCTCCCGGACATTGGACATTCAGTACTTC | CASSRTLDIQYF
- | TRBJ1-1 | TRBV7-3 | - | TGTGCCAGCAGCCCCGGGGGGTACACTGAAGCTTTCTTT | CASSPGGYTEAFF
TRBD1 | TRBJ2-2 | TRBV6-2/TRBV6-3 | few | TGTGCCAGCAAGAGAGACCGGGACAGGGCTAACACCGGGGAGCTGTTTTTT | CASKRDRDRANTGELFF
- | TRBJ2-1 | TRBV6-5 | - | TGTGCCAGCAGTAACCCTCCAAATGAGCAGTTCTTC | CASSNPPNEQFF
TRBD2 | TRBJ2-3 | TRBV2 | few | TGTGCCAGCAGCCGCGGGTCTAGCGGGGGCTACATTACGCAGTATTTT | CASSRGSSGGYITQYF
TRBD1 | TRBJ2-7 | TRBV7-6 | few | TGTGCCAGCAGCCTTGCAGGGACAGGGGTCTACGAGCAGTACTTC | CASSLAGTGVYEQYF
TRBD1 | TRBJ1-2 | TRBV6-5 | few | TGTGCCAGCGCTACAGGGGGGACAGCCTATGGCTACACCTTC | CASATGGTAYGYTF
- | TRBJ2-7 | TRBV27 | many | TGTGCCAGCAGCCCCCTGGGGTTCGAGCAGTACTTC | CASSPLGFEQYF
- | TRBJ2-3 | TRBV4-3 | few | TGCGCCAGCAGCCAAGAAGGGATCGGGGGGCAGTTTGATACGCAGTATTTT | CASSQEGIGGQFDTQYF
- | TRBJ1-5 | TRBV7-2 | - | TGTGCCAGCAGCTTAGAACAGGGCACGTGGCAGCCCCAGCATTTT | CASSLEQGTWQPQHF
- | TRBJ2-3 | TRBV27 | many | TGTGCCAGCAGTTTAGTTAAGGGGGTGAGCACAGATACGCAGTATTTT | CASSLVKGVSTDTQYF
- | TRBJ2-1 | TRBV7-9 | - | TGTGCCAGCAGCTTAGCTGGGAGTCCCTACAATGAGCAGTTCTTC | CASSLAGSPYNEQFF
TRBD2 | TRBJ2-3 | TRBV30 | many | TGTGCCCGGGGGAGGGAGAACACAGATACGCAGTATTTT | CARGRENTDTQYF
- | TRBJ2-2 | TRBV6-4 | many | TGTGCCAGCAGTGACTCACAGGACACCGGGGAGCTGTTTTTT | CASSDSQDTGELFF
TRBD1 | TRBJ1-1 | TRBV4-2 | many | TGTGCCAGCAGCCAGCTCTACAGGGGGCGGCCTGAAGCTTTCTTT | CASSQLYRGRPEAFF
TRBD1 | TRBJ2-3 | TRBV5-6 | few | TGTGCCAGCAGCGACAGGGGGCGTACAGATACGCAGTATTTT | CASSDRGRTDTQYF
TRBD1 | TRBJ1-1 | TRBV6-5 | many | TGTGCCAGCAGTTACAACGCCGGGACAGGGAACACTGAAGCTTTCTTT | CASSYNAGTGNTEAFF
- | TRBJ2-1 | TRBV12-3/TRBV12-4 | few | TGTGCCAGCAGTTTAGGCAAGCAGTTCTTC | CASSLGKQFF
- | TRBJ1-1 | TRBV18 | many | TGTGCCAGCTCACCCCAAGTGGAGAACACTGAAGCTTTCTTT | CASSPQVENTEAFF
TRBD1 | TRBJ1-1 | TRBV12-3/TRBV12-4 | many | TGTGCCAGCAGTTTGACAGGGTGGAACACTGAAGCTTTCTTT | CASSLTGWNTEAFF
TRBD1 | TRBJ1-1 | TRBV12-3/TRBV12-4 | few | TGTGCCAGCAGTTACACAGCCGGGACAGGGGCTGGAGGCACTGAAGCTTTCTTT | CASSYTAGTGAGGTEAFF
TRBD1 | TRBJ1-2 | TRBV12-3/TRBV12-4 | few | TGTGCCAGCAGGGGGACAGACAACTATGGCTACACCTTC | CASRGTDNYGYTF
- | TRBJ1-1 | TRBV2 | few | TGTGCCAGCAGTCCCCGATCCGGGTATTCTGACACTGAAGCTTTCTTT | CASSPRSGYSDTEAFF
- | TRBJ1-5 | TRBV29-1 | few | TGCAGCGTTCAGCAGGGCGAACAGCCCCAGCATTTT | CSVQQGEQPQHF
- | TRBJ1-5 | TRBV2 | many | TGTGCCAGCAGTGAGGGCAGGGTTTTGACCTATAGCAATCAGCCCCAGCATTTT | CASSEGRVLTYSNQPQHF
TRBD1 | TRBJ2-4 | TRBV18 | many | TGTGCCAGCTCTGACCGTAACCGGGACAGAAAAAACATTCAGTACTTC | CASSDRNRDRKNIQYF
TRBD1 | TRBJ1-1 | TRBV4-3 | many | TGCGCCAGCAGCCAAGGACAGGGGCGGACTGAAGCTTTCTTT | CASSQGQGRTEAFF
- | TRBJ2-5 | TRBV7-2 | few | TGTGCCAGCAGTACCGCGGACCATGGGGCCCAGTACTTC | CASSTADHGAQYF
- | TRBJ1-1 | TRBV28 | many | TGTGCCAGCAGTTTATATGGGGGCGGGAACACTGAAGCTTTCTTT | CASSLYGGGNTEAFF